The 3 T cell receptor beta chains listed next were all sequenced from one sample in a study of blood T cell repertoires in COVID-19. Measured with immunoSEQ multiplex PCR; TCRdb has only the in-frame clones, and not every one. Counted here are tens of thousands of clones, about four fifths occurring once; the ten biggest clones make up over 8.5%. The sequencing input was peripheral blood. Every receptor here comes from a man aged 55 to 70 with acute or convalescent COVID-19.

V usage is TRBV6-1 and J usage is TRBJ1-2; D not resolved. The length of the CDR3 is 12 residues. The V end lost 3 bases, the J end lost 5 bases, and 7 bases lay between the germline ends. The V gene's germline CDR1 is MNHNS and CDR2 SASEGT. The CDR3 nucleotides are TGTGCCAGCAGTGACCACGGTTATGGCTACACCTTC. Protein sequence: CASSDHGYGYTF.

V and J are TRBV7-8 and TRBJ2-1, with D maybe TRBD2 (5 bases). The V and J ends lost 5 bases and 6 bases respectively, with 29 bases between them. The CDR3 spans 19 residues. Germline CDR1 SGHVS, CDR2 FQNEAQ. In DNA form, the CDR3 reads TGTGCCAGCAGCGACCCACCGACGGGGTCAGGAGGTGTACCCAATGAGCAGTTCTTC. Protein sequence: CASSDPPTGSGGVPNEQFF.

This chain links TRBV9 with TRBJ2-5; 8 nucleotides agree with TRBD1. CDR1 and CDR2 from the germline V gene are SGDLS and YYNGEE. V lost 7 bases to trimming and J lost 1 base; unmatched junction nucleotides: 12. The CDR3 is made up of 16 amino acids. CDR3 DNA sequence: TGTGCCAGCGGAGGACAGGGAGGAATCACCCAAGAGACCCAGTACTTC. Residues: CASGGQGGITQETQYF.